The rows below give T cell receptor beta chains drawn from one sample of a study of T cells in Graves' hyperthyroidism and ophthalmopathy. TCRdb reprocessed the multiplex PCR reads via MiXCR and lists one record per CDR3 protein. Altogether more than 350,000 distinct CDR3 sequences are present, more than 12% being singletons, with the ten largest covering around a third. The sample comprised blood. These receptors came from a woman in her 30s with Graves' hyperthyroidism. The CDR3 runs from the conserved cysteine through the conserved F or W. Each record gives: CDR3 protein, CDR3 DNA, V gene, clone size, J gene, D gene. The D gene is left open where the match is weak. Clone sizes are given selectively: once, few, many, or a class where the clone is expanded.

CASSLVDSSYNEQFF | TGTGCCAGCAGTTTAGTGGATAGCTCCTACAATGAGCAGTTCTTC | TRBV12-3/TRBV12-4 | few | TRBJ2-1 | NA
CASTFGGDTGELFF | TGTGCCAGCACCTTTGGTGGGGACACCGGGGAGCTGTTTTTT | TRBV12-3/TRBV12-4 | few | TRBJ2-2 | NA
CSVLPRDNGETQYF | TGCAGCGTTCTCCCCCGGGACAATGGAGAGACCCAGTACTTC | TRBV29-1 | few | TRBJ2-5 | NA
CASSPGLGGGYSNQPQHF | TGTGCCAGCAGCCCAGGATTGGGGGGGGGATATAGCAATCAGCCCCAGCATTTT | TRBV5-5 | NA | TRBJ1-5 | NA
CASRSTGTGPFSPLHF | TGTGCCAGCAGGAGTACCGGGACAGGTCCTTTTTCACCCCTCCACTTT | TRBV6-1 | NA | TRBJ1-6 | TRBD1
CASSFTSGTYEQYF | TGTGCCAGCAGCTTCACTAGCGGAACCTACGAGCAGTACTTC | TRBV7-9 | few | TRBJ2-7 | TRBD2
CASSQRGWKDGFSYNEQFF | TGTGCCAGCAGCCAACGGGGGTGGAAGGACGGTTTCTCCTACAATGAGCAGTTCTTC | TRBV3-1 | many | TRBJ2-1 | NA
CASSPDWRTEAFF | TGTGCCAGCAGTCCAGATTGGCGGACTGAAGCTTTCTTT | TRBV3-1 | many | TRBJ1-1 | NA
CASSDRVQRGETQYF | TGTGCCAGCAGTGATAGGGTTCAGAGGGGAGAGACCCAGTACTTC | TRBV2 | many | TRBJ2-5 | NA
CASSHDRATIYEQYF | TGTGCCAGCAGCCATGACAGGGCAACCATCTACGAGCAGTACTTC | TRBV16 | NA | TRBJ2-7 | TRBD1
CASQASGRNYNEQFF | TGTGCCAGCCAGGCGAGCGGGCGAAACTACAATGAGCAGTTCTTC | TRBV5-4 | many | TRBJ2-1 | NA
CSARDQGFMNEKLFF | TGCAGTGCTAGAGATCAGGGGTTCATGAATGAAAAACTGTTTTTT | TRBV20-1 | few | TRBJ1-4 | NA
CAISDPGQEGDQPQHF | TGTGCCATCAGTGATCCAGGACAGGAAGGAGATCAGCCCCAGCATTTT | TRBV10-3 | few | TRBJ1-5 | TRBD1
CASSLNNPTEQYF | TGTGCCAGCAGTTTGAACAATCCTACGGAGCAGTACTTC | TRBV28 | many | TRBJ2-7 | NA
CASSPTSSRNTGELFF | TGTGCCAGCTCACCAACGTCAAGCAGAAACACCGGGGAGCTGTTTTTT | TRBV18 | NA | TRBJ2-2 | NA
CSHVGWSNTEAFF | TGCAGCCATGTTGGCTGGTCGAACACTGAAGCTTTCTTT | TRBV29-1 | many | TRBJ1-1 | NA
CASSYGTGAYEQYF | TGTGCCAGCAGTTATGGGACAGGGGCCTACGAGCAGTACTTC | TRBV27 | many | TRBJ2-7 | TRBD1
CASSRTREGNTGELFF | TGTGCCAGCAGCCGTACTCGGGAGGGTAACACCGGGGAGCTGTTTTTT | TRBV3-1 | many | TRBJ2-2 | TRBD2
CASLMVGEQYF | TGTGCCAGCTTAATGGTGGGGGAGCAGTACTTC | TRBV18 | many | TRBJ2-7 | NA
CASNQQTSGTYEQYF | TGTGCCAGCAACCAACAGACTAGCGGGACTTACGAGCAGTACTTC | TRBV13 | few | TRBJ2-7 | TRBD2
CASSFVAVGGYTF | TGTGCCAGCAGCTTCGTCGCAGTCGGGGGCTACACCTTC | TRBV5-6 | once | TRBJ1-2 | NA
CASSPLGTGGRETQYF | TGTGCCAGCAGTCCGCTCGGGACAGGGGGCAGGGAGACCCAGTACTTC | TRBV28 | many | TRBJ2-5 | TRBD1
CASAPELNQPQHF | TGCGCCAGCGCCCCAGAGCTTAATCAGCCCCAGCATTTT | TRBV5-1 | few | TRBJ1-5 | NA
CSAPLGSAYNEQFF | TGCAGTGCTCCATTGGGTTCGGCCTACAATGAGCAGTTCTTC | TRBV20-1 | few | TRBJ2-1 | NA
CASSLGGLTGVGEKLFF | TGTGCCAGCAGTTTAGGGGGCCTCACAGGGGTAGGTGAAAAACTGTTTTTT | TRBV12-3/TRBV12-4 | many | TRBJ1-4 | TRBD1
CSVVSGTNTEAFF | TGCAGCGTTGTTTCAGGGACGAACACTGAAGCTTTCTTT | TRBV29-1 | NA | TRBJ1-1 | NA
CSAPIAGGPLNEQFF | TGCAGTGCTCCGATAGCGGGAGGGCCGCTCAATGAGCAGTTCTTC | TRBV20-1 | few | TRBJ2-1 | TRBD2
CASSSGFLDWEETQYF | TGCGCCAGCAGCTCGGGGTTTCTCGATTGGGAAGAGACCCAGTACTTC | TRBV5-1 | few | TRBJ2-5 | NA
CASTSGQGSNQPQHF | TGTGCCAGCACCTCGGGACAGGGGAGCAATCAGCCCCAGCATTTT | TRBV2 | many | TRBJ1-5 | TRBD1
CASSYLAVANTGELFF | TGTGCCAGCAGTTACCTAGCGGTCGCGAACACCGGGGAGCTGTTTTTT | TRBV6-5 | many | TRBJ2-2 | TRBD2
CAWSVTGTEGGYTF | TGTGCCTGGAGTGTAACCGGGACAGAGGGTGGCTACACCTTC | TRBV30 | many | TRBJ1-2 | TRBD1
CSAKDPTGGTTEAFF | TGCAGTGCTAAAGACCCTACAGGGGGCACCACTGAAGCTTTCTTT | TRBV20-1 | many | TRBJ1-1 | TRBD1
CATTPGTGPGYGYTF | TGTGCCACCACCCCCGGGACAGGGCCGGGCTATGGCTACACCTTC | TRBV28 | NA | TRBJ1-2 | TRBD1
CATSRARSGNEKLFF | TGTGCCACCAGCAGAGCCCGTTCGGGTAATGAAAAACTGTTTTTT | TRBV15 | many | TRBJ1-4 | NA
CASSWDTGLETQYF | TGTGCCAGCAGCTGGGATACAGGGTTGGAGACCCAGTACTTC | TRBV7-2 | few | TRBJ2-5 | NA
CASSSGTPTGELFF | TGCGCCAGCAGCTCCGGGACTCCCACCGGGGAGCTGTTTTTT | TRBV5-1 | few | TRBJ2-2 | NA
CASSPGTVGEKLFF | TGTGCCAGCTCACCCGGGACAGTTGGTGAAAAACTGTTTTTT | TRBV18 | many | TRBJ1-4 | TRBD1
CASSYPGEVYNEQFF | TGTGCCAGTAGTTATCCGGGGGAGGTGTACAATGAGCAGTTCTTC | TRBV19 | NA | TRBJ2-1 | NA
CASSPDTTNTGELFF | TGCGCCAGCAGCCCGGACACAACAAACACCGGGGAGCTGTTTTTT | TRBV5-1 | few | TRBJ2-2 | NA
CASSSGLSNEQFF | TGTGCCAGCAGCTCGGGACTATCAAATGAGCAGTTCTTC | TRBV7-9 | few | TRBJ2-1 | TRBD2
CAISPGTVGNEQFF | TGTGCCATCAGCCCCGGGACCGTGGGGAATGAGCAGTTCTTC | TRBV10-3 | NA | TRBJ2-1 | NA
CASSLAVSYNEQFF | TGTGCCAGCAGTCTAGCGGTATCCTACAATGAGCAGTTCTTC | TRBV28 | many | TRBJ2-1 | TRBD2
CASSLRSRTDTQYF | TGCGCCAGCAGCTTGAGGTCGCGGACAGATACGCAGTATTTT | TRBV5-1 | few | TRBJ2-3 | NA
CATSEVTGGNEKLFF | TGTGCCACCAGTGAGGTGACAGGGGGTAATGAAAAACTGTTTTTT | TRBV24-1 | few | TRBJ1-4 | TRBD1
CSVGTGGWETQYF | TGCAGCGTCGGGACAGGGGGCTGGGAGACCCAGTACTTC | TRBV29-1 | NA | TRBJ2-5 | TRBD1
CASRDRDRHQETQYF | TGTGCCAGCAGGGACCGGGACCGCCACCAAGAGACCCAGTACTTC | TRBV28 | many | TRBJ2-5 | NA
CSAGHAATSYNSPLHF | TGCAGTGCTGGACACGCCGCGACCTCCTATAATTCACCCCTCCACTTT | TRBV20-1 | NA | TRBJ1-6 | NA
CASSLGSRASADTQYF | TGTGCCAGCAGCTTAGGCTCGAGGGCCTCGGCAGATACGCAGTATTTT | TRBV11-3 | NA | TRBJ2-3 | NA
CAWGPGQYEQYF | TGTGCCTGGGGACCGGGACAGTACGAGCAGTACTTC | TRBV30 | NA | TRBJ2-7 | TRBD1
CASSVEASASWETQYF | TGTGCCAGCAGCGTAGAGGCATCAGCTAGCTGGGAGACCCAGTACTTC | TRBV9 | NA | TRBJ2-5 | NA
CASSPPLAGGLGELFF | TGTGCCAGCAGTCCCCCCCTAGCGGGAGGCCTCGGGGAGCTGTTTTTT | TRBV12-3/TRBV12-4 | many | TRBJ2-2 | TRBD2
CASSPVGEQFF | TGTGCCAGCAGTCCCGTTGGCGAGCAGTTCTTC | TRBV28 | few | TRBJ2-1 | NA
CATSKEIVRELAGDSNEQFF | TGTGCCACCAGCAAGGAAATCGTCAGAGAACTAGCGGGAGATAGTAATGAGCAGTTCTTC | TRBV15 | NA | TRBJ2-1 | TRBD2
CSAISTSGSGETQYF | TGCAGTGCTATCTCTACTAGCGGGAGTGGCGAGACCCAGTACTTC | TRBV20-1 | many | TRBJ2-5 | TRBD2
CSARDSSGGNQPQHF | TGCAGTGCTAGAGATTCGAGCGGGGGCAATCAGCCCCAGCATTTT | TRBV20-1 | many | TRBJ1-5 | NA
CASSESPGEPYEQYF | TGTGCCAGCAGTGAAAGCCCAGGGGAACCCTACGAGCAGTACTTC | TRBV6-1 | many | TRBJ2-7 | NA
CASSSGLYNQETQYF | TGTGCCAGCAGTTCAGGACTCTACAACCAAGAGACCCAGTACTTC | TRBV7-8 | NA | TRBJ2-5 | NA
CSARSALHKNTEAFF | TGCAGTGCTAGATCGGCTCTTCATAAGAACACTGAAGCTTTCTTT | TRBV20-1 | many | TRBJ1-1 | NA
CATGDGTGNEKLFF | TGTGCCACCGGCGATGGGACAGGAAATGAAAAACTGTTTTTT | TRBV10-3 | NA | TRBJ1-4 | TRBD1